This is a list of T cell receptor beta chains from one sample in a study of T cells in Graves' hyperthyroidism and ophthalmopathy. One entry per CDR3 protein results from TCRdb running MiXCR on the multiplex PCR reads. The table includes under 400,000 distinct CDR3 sequences, roughly a fifth detected once. Sequenced material: blood. The receptors here all came from a woman between 45 and 60 years old with Graves' hyperthyroidism. The conserved cysteine and the conserved F or W are not part of the CDR3 here. The order of the fields is clone size, J gene, D gene, V gene, CDR3 protein. The D gene is left open where the match is weak. Some rows mark clone size as missing; the rest say once, few, many or name a class of expanded clone.

once,TRBJ2-7,.,TRBV5-1,ASSLSGNLTYEQY
many,TRBJ1-4,TRBD1,TRBV4-1,ASSRQGQRDEKLF
.,TRBJ1-5,TRBD1,TRBV2,ASTKERQGPNQPQH
.,TRBJ2-1,TRBD2,TRBV11-2,ASSTHSAGTSTNEQF
many,TRBJ2-5,.,TRBV6-1,ASKYGNGGETQY
few,TRBJ1-6,TRBD1,TRBV12-3/TRBV12-4,ASSLGRGSPPLH
many,TRBJ2-7,TRBD2,TRBV18,ASSPSVAGRDEQY
many,TRBJ2-1,TRBD2,TRBV28,ASSTPGTRGSSYNEQF
many,TRBJ2-2,TRBD1,TRBV2,ASRPTGYTGELF
.,TRBJ2-1,TRBD2,TRBV6-2/TRBV6-3,ASSYSGLAGGYNEQF
many,TRBJ2-1,.,TRBV19,ASSREPRLGYNEQF
many,TRBJ1-2,.,TRBV12-3/TRBV12-4,ASSFVGRGYT
.,TRBJ1-5,.,TRBV12-3/TRBV12-4,ASSSGNQGSNQPQH
many,TRBJ2-3,.,TRBV27,ASSSASTDTQY
.,TRBJ1-5,.,TRBV27,ASSRSSVATSNQPQH
few,TRBJ2-5,.,TRBV5-1,ASSPEVSAEMSQY
once,TRBJ2-3,TRBD1,TRBV5-1,ASSSGTGKTDTQY
.,TRBJ2-5,.,TRBV2,ASSDDPGQETQY
many,TRBJ1-5,.,TRBV12-3/TRBV12-4,ASSTLGNQPQH
many,TRBJ2-1,TRBD2,TRBV11-2,ASRGSGTTSYNEQF
.,TRBJ2-3,TRBD2,TRBV6-1,ASSTGTSGSDTQY
many,TRBJ1-1,.,TRBV18,ASSPIGGMGTEAF
.,.,TRBD2,TRBV6-2/TRBV6-3,ASSSGSSGRAYEQF
.,TRBJ1-6,.,TRBV15,ATSRDWRDPYNSPLH
many,TRBJ2-3,.,TRBV11-2,ASSLDRQVTDTQY
few,TRBJ2-3,TRBD2,TRBV7-3,ASSLNPGGRASDTQY
.,TRBJ2-7,.,TRBV6-5,ASSYRDIEQY
.,TRBJ1-5,.,TRBV20-1,SGERDAQH
many,TRBJ1-3,.,TRBV7-2,ASSLAGSGNTIY
.,TRBJ2-6,.,TRBV4-1,ASSPTARDGLD
.,TRBJ1-1,.,TRBV2,ASSRKGGRAF
many,TRBJ2-7,TRBD1,TRBV6-1,ASSARQGGGEQY
many,TRBJ2-1,.,TRBV7-9,ASSLYAERYEQF
many,TRBJ2-3,TRBD1,TRBV7-9,ASTLTGDTDTQY
many,TRBJ1-5,.,TRBV12-3/TRBV12-4,ASSFRPNQPQH
.,TRBJ2-1,TRBD2,TRBV27,ASSRTGTSGSAEQF
.,TRBJ2-3,TRBD2,TRBV3-1,ASSQSPSGRADTQY
.,TRBJ2-2,TRBD1,TRBV9,ASSSRQGANTGELF
.,TRBJ2-3,TRBD2,TRBV20-1,SAREGTSVDTQY
.,TRBJ1-3,TRBD1,TRBV15,ATSPTGDSGNTIY
few,TRBJ1-1,TRBD1,TRBV9,ASSAPGQGHTEAF
many,TRBJ2-5,.,TRBV28,ASSNPGRTQETQY
many,TRBJ1-2,TRBD1,TRBV28,ASSFPGTGVDT
many,TRBJ1-5,TRBD1,TRBV6-1,ASHSGQFNQPQH
many,TRBJ2-2,TRBD2,TRBV28,ASSGTRLTGELF
many,TRBJ1-2,.,TRBV6-1,ASRLSLSYGYT
many,TRBJ2-1,TRBD2,TRBV28,ASSSAAGGVYNEQF
.,TRBJ2-3,TRBD1,TRBV12-3/TRBV12-4,ASSSRTGLDTQY
many,TRBJ2-2,.,TRBV6-1,ASSPSYTGELF
.,TRBJ2-7,.,TRBV7-6,ASSLVDESYEQY
many,TRBJ1-2,.,TRBV12-3/TRBV12-4,ASSPTNGYVGGYT
many,TRBJ2-5,TRBD2,TRBV20-1,SANSLAGGQETQY